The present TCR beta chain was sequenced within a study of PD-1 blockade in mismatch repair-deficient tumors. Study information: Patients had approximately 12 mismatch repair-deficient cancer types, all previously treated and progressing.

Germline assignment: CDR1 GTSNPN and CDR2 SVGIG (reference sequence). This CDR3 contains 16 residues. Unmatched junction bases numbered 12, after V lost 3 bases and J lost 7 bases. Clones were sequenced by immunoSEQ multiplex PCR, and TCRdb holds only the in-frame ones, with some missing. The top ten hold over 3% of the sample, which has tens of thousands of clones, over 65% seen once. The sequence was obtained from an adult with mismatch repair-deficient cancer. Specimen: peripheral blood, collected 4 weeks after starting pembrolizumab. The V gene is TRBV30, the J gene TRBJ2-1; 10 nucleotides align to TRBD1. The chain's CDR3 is CAWRPWDRGSVNEQFF. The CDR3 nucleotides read TGTGCCTGGAGACCATGGGACAGGGGTTCCGTGAATGAGCAGTTCTTC.